The clone carrying this T cell receptor beta chain was observed at least ten times. The sample originates from a study of T cells in Graves' hyperthyroidism and ophthalmopathy. From RNA transcripts, TCR beta CDR3 regions were amplified. Using the HTBI primer set, a first-round RT-PCR was run on the TCR CDR3. TCRdb re-called the multiplex PCR reads through MiXCR, storing one row per CDR3 protein. The sample holds 470,000 or so distinct CDR3 sequences, around 21% seen once. V dropped 5 bases and J dropped 7 bases, with 17 bases sitting between them. CDR1 and CDR2 from the germline V gene are MDHEN and SYDVKM. CDR3 length: 14 amino acids.

This sequence joins TRBV28 and TRBJ2-5, with TRBD1 as a possible D gene (6 bases). This clonotype was obtained from a man in his late teens or twenties with Graves' hyperthyroidism. Sample: blood. CDR3 sequence: CASSTPRGMRTQYF. As DNA, the CDR3 is TGTGCCAGCAGTACCCCCAGGGGTATGAGGACCCAGTACTTC. The full variable domain, rest sourced from reference TRBV28 and TRBJ2-5, is DVKVTQSSRYLVKRTGEKVFLECVQDMDHENMFWYRQDPGLGLRLIYFSYDVKMKEKGDIPEGYSVSREKKERFSLILESASTNQTSMYLCASSTPRGMRTQYFGPGTRLLVL.